Included here is one TCR beta chain sequence, with context. The antigen is undetermined. Other DNA sequences of this sample code for an identical CDR3. This sample is drawn from a study of identifying expanded T cells in peripheral blood. The CDR3 length is 13 residues. V was pared by 6 bases and J by 7 bases, with 15 bases between. Germline values: CDR1 SNHLY, CDR2 FYNNEI. Libraries were prepared by immunoSEQ multiplex PCR; TCRdb keeps only in-frame clonotypes and omits some of them. The data show tens of thousands of clones, around 84% seen once. Study outcomes and limitations: Differentially abundant clones: about 1.2 between replicates, about 16 at about 13 days, more than 18 at four.

Sequences were obtained from blood. The J gene is TRBJ1-2, the V gene TRBV2; D is uncertain. This clonotype was obtained from a person aged 18 to 75 in good health. The CDR3 nucleotides read TGTGCCAGCAGCCAAACTTTAAGGTCTGGCTACACCTTC. Translated: CASSQTLRSGYTF.